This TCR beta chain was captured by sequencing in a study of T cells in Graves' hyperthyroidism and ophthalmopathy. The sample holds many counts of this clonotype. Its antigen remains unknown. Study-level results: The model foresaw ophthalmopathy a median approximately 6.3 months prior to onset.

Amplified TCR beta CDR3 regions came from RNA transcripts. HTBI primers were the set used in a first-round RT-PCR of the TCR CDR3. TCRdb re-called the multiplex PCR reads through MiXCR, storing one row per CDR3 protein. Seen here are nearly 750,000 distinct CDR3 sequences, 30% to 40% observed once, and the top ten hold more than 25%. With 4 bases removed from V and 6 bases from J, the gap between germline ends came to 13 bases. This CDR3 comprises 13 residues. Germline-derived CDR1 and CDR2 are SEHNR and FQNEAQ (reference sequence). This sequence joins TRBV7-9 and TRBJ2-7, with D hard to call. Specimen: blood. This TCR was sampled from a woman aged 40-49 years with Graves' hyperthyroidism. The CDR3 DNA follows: TGTGCCAGCAGCTGGAGCAAAAATACCGAGCAGTACTTC. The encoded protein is CASSWSKNTEQYF.